The clone carrying this T cell receptor (beta chain) was observed a handful of times. The target antigen is unknown. The data derive from a study of Ad26.COV2.S vaccination and SARS-CoV-2 variants. General study results and limits: While placebo recipients had lower spike-specific TCR breadth, vaccine recipients had more.

TCRdb's copy holds only in-frame clones and misses some; the assay was immunoSEQ multiplex PCR. The sample has roughly 380,000 clones; roughly 94% are singletons. The CDR3 totals 14 residues. Germline values: CDR1 MNHEY, CDR2 SVGAGI. Trimming stripped 6 bases from V and 2 bases from J, with 10 bases between. This TCR came from a human donor who had recovered from COVID-19. The specimen comprised peripheral blood, sampled after recovery from COVID-19. The gene calls are TRBV6-5 and TRBJ2-2, with a weak D call TRBD1 (5 bases). The CDR3 loop is CASRTAFNTGELFF. CDR3 DNA: TGTGCCAGCAGGACAGCATTCAACACCGGGGAGCTGTTTTTT.